This T cell receptor beta chain was sequenced in a study of T cells in pancreatic ductal adenocarcinoma. Overall study results and limits: The resected pancreatic cancer cohort was biased toward the minority with early-stage disease. Tumors hold more CD45RO+ effector T cells, which may bias toward lower diversity. Tumor and blood clonality did not differ significantly, about 0.11 versus 0.078. Compared with tumor, blood showed more total productive templates and roughly 8-fold more clonotypes.

Here immunoSEQ multiplex PCR was the method, and the copy in TCRdb shows in-frame clones only, minus some. The sample lists around 10,000 clones, roughly two thirds seen once, with around 25% in the top ten. For this clone: Antigen unknown.

The selected patients with pancreatic ductal adenocarcinoma had surgery but no neoadjuvant therapy. With V trimmed by 6 bases and J by 8 bases, 12 bases remained unmatched. The CDR3 has 14 amino acids. Looked up from germline, CDR1 is LNHNV and CDR2 is YYDKDF (reference sequence). The chain recombines TRBV15 with TRBJ1-2; 7 bases are a match to TRBD1. The sample consisted of pancreatic tumor tissue. This receptor was identified in a human donor with pancreatic ductal adenocarcinoma. The CDR3 DNA reads TGTGCCACCAGTCCGACAGGGATCAGGTACGGCTACACCTTC. Amino acid sequence: CATSPTGIRYGYTF.